These 5 T cell receptor beta chains share one sample of origin, sequenced in a study of shared clonotypes between healthy human individuals. Measured with immunoSEQ multiplex PCR; TCRdb has only the in-frame clones, and not every one. The sample has roughly 1,600,000 clones, approximately 98.5% seen once; the top ten hold around 0.38%. Sequenced: naive CD4+ T cells sorted from blood. Subset here: CD45RA+ positively selected. The receptors were gathered from a man aged 25 to 45 in good health.

The chain uses TRBV19 and TRBJ2-7; either TRBD1 or TRBD2 may fit D (6 bases each). With 4 bases removed from V and 3 bases from J, the gap between germline ends came to 10 bases. The germline gives CDR1 LNHDA, CDR2 SQIVND (reference sequence). The CDR3 runs 13 residues. The CDR3 reads CASSNGGGYEQYF. CDR3 sequence (DNA): TGTGCCAGTAGTAATGGAGGGGGCTACGAGCAGTACTTC.

The chain combines TRBV19 with TRBJ2-7, with 12 bases lining up with TRBD2. Germline CDR1 and CDR2: LNHDA and SQIVND (reference sequence). With 5 bases clipped from V and 2 bases from J, the junction kept 4 bases outside the gene matches. The CDR3 loop spans 15 amino acids. The CDR3 DNA sequence: TGTGCCAGTAGTGAGACTAGCGGGAGAGCCTACGAGCAGTACTTC. Encoded protein: CASSETSGRAYEQYF. Using reference TRBV19 and TRBJ2-7 for the parts outside the CDR3, the full variable domain is DGGITQSPKYLFRKEGQNVTLSCEQNLNHDAMYWYRQDPGQGLRLIYYSQIVNDFQKGDIAEGYSVSREKKESFPLTVTSAQKNPTAFYLCASSETSGRAYEQYFGPGTRLTVT.

V gene TRBV18 combines with J gene TRBJ2-2; TRBD2 matches at 8 bases. CDR3 length: 19 amino acids. The V segment lost 1 base and the J segment 0 bases; nucleotides outside the gene matches: 10. In germline, CDR1 is KGHSH, CDR2 LQKENI. CDR3 amino acids: CASSPLAGLAGSNTGELFF. CDR3 sequence (DNA): TGTGCCAGCTCACCACTAGCAGGGCTAGCGGGTTCGAACACCGGGGAGCTGTTTTTT.

This chain connects TRBV28 to TRBJ2-3; D is undetermined. V lost 6 bases and J 1 base, leaving 14 bases between the germline ends. This CDR3 spans 15 amino acids. CDR1 and CDR2 (germline): MDHEN, SYDVKM. The CDR3, as DNA: TGTGCCAGCAGATCCTGGAAGGGCGGCACAGATACGCAGTATTTT. Translation gives CASRSWKGGTDTQYF.

The chain links TRBV5-1 to TRBJ1-1, with D tentatively TRBD1 (6 bases). The CDR3 sequence is 17 residues long. V lost 1 base and J lost 0, with 16 bases in between. From germline, CDR1 is SGHRS and CDR2 YFSETQ. CDR3 loop: CASSLRFQGPMNTEAFF. The CDR3 DNA is TGCGCCAGCAGCTTGCGTTTCCAGGGGCCGATGAACACTGAAGCTTTCTTT.